The clone carrying this T cell receptor (beta chain) was recorded at least ten times. As yet, its antigen is unknown. The germline V gene encodes CDR1 MDHEN and CDR2 SYDVKM. V was shortened by 1 base and J by 0 bases, with 29 bases between the two germline ends. The CDR3 is made up of 22 amino acids. MiXCR, applied by TCRdb to the reads, yields one record per CDR3 protein. Seen here are 7,500 to 9,000 distinct CDR3 sequences, approximately 17% observed once, and the top ten hold roughly 4.4%. This sample is drawn from a study of liver allograft versus peripheral blood T cells. Study in general: T cell receptor repertoires in transplanted livers were compared with those in recipients' peripheral blood. Study results and limitations: There were reportedly differences between T cell receptor repertoires inside liver allografts and those in peripheral blood.

The V call is TRBV28, the J call TRBJ2-3, with D possibly matching TRBD2 (5 bases). The sequence was obtained from a human patient who had a liver transplant. These T cells may partly come from the graft donor. CDR3 nucleotide sequence: TGTGCCAGCAGTTTATCGCCTTATAGGTACATCGGACTGAGCTTTAGCACAGATACGCAGTATTTT. It translates to CASSLSPYRYIGLSFSTDTQYF.